The clone carrying this T cell receptor beta chain was observed a few times. Its antigen is as yet unknown. This sample was included in a study of T cell repertoires in cytomegalovirus infection. For the study at large: Peptides in the study included HLA-C-restricted and HLA-B-restricted CMV epitopes.

TCRdb re-analysed the reads in MiXCR, keeping a single row per CDR3 protein. The table includes 50,000 to 65,000 distinct CDR3 sequences, 20% detected once. With 10 bases removed from V and 0 bases from J, the gap between germline ends came to 13 bases. This CDR3 has 15 residues. Germline V gene sequence: CDR1 MDHEN, CDR2 SYDVKM. Study-wide results and limits: People with CMV and the relevant HLA were identified by cumulative public TCR beta family frequency. Ex vivo, HLA-C-restricted CMV-specific TCR beta clonotypes prevailed over the rest of the response.

The sequencing used CD8+ T cells from cultured PBMCs, collected from culture after CMV antigen stimulation. V usage is TRBV28 and J usage is TRBJ2-6, with D tentatively TRBD2 (6 bases). This TCR derives from a human donor in good health (CMV status not recorded). Some clones in this sample may be carry-over from other donors' samples. CDR3 amino acids: CAILGGPSGANVLTF. DNA for the CDR3: TGTGCCATCTTGGGGGGTCCCTCTGGGGCCAACGTCCTGACTTTC.